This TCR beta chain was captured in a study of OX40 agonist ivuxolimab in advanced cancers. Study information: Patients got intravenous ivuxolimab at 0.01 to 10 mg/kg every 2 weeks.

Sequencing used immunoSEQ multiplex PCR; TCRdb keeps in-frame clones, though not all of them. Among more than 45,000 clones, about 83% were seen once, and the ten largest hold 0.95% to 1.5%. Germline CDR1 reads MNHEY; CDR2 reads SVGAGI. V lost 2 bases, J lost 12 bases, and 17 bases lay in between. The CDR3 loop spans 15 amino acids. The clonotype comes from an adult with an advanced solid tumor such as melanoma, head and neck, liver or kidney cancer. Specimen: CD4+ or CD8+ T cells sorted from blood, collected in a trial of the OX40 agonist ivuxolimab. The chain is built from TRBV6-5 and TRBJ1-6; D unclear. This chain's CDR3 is CASSYRRLQQKPLHF. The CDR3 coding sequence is TGTGCCAGCAGTTACCGGCGGCTCCAGCAGAAACCCCTCCACTTT.